These T cell receptor beta chains were read from a single sample in a study of early T cells in non-severe SARS-CoV-2 infection. Each CDR3 protein is one row after TCRdb ran MiXCR on the 5' RACE reads. Among roughly 26,000 distinct CDR3 sequences, 4% to 5% were seen once, and the ten largest hold 6.2%. The sample was whole blood. These receptors came from an adult who was a healthcare worker with PCR-confirmed SARS-CoV-2 infection or an uninfected control (not recorded which). Both conserved end residues are part of each CDR3. Each record gives: J gene, V gene, CDR3 length, CDR3 protein.

TRBJ1-3,TRBV6-6,15,CASIWDGNSGNTIYF
TRBJ2-7,TRBV12-3/TRBV12-4,14,CASSAYRYAYEQYF
TRBJ1-2,TRBV12-3/TRBV12-4,10,CASSCVGYTF
TRBJ2-3,TRBV9,16,CASSTWDRSSTDTQYF
TRBJ1-1,TRBV7-6,15,CASSLSPTVNTEAFF
TRBJ2-2,TRBV2,17,CASSEVTSGTNTGELFF
TRBJ2-7,TRBV20-1,15,CSARDSGYGSDEQYF
TRBJ2-6,TRBV21-1,19,CASSPQGARRSSGANVLTF
TRBJ1-3,TRBV6-6,15,CASSYPTGTGNTIYF
TRBJ2-7,TRBV29-1,13,CSVVGQGRYEQYF
TRBJ1-1,TRBV2,13,CASEDRENTEAFF
TRBJ2-3,TRBV7-2,13,CASSYSGRDTQYF
TRBJ2-7,TRBV5-1,14,CASSLGQGSYEQYF
TRBJ2-7,TRBV2,15,CASSDRGKRNVEQYF
TRBJ2-7,TRBV7-3,13,CASSSSGSYEQYF
TRBJ2-5,TRBV3-1,15,CASSRASGRTETQYF
TRBJ2-1,TRBV9,16,CASTGLAVGSYNEQFF
TRBJ2-3,TRBV12-3/TRBV12-4,18,CASSFERGGPTSTDTQYF
TRBJ2-5,TRBV10-1,14,CASSESGNPETQYF
TRBJ1-5,TRBV20-1,14,CSASPPLRDQPQHF
TRBJ2-3,TRBV7-3,15,CASSFGTSFTDTQYF
TRBJ2-7,TRBV20-1,13,CSAPSLLREVQYF
TRBJ1-2,TRBV6-5,16,CASIGRTGRSNGGYTF
TRBJ2-6,TRBV11-2,15,CASSFTGSGANVLTF
TRBJ1-5,TRBV9,15,CASSPTGGFGQPQHF
TRBJ2-3,TRBV7-9,16,CASSLSAQKSTDTQYF
TRBJ2-3,TRBV20-1,15,CSARASGRGTDTQYF
TRBJ1-2,TRBV6-4,13,CASSFGQGGGYTF
TRBJ2-2,TRBV11-2,15,CASSHWERNTGELFF
TRBJ2-7,TRBV20-1,16,CSARALRDRAAYEQYF
TRBJ2-3,TRBV5-1,15,CASSLTGASTDTQYF
TRBJ2-7,TRBV2,15,CASNRLSGSPYEQYF
TRBJ2-6,TRBV12-3/TRBV12-4,13,CASSVSGANVLTF
TRBJ2-2,TRBV5-1,17,CASSLNAGTGEIGELFF
TRBJ2-2,TRBV30,15,CAWSVQGQGSGELFF
TRBJ2-2,TRBV19,14,CASSAATTNGELFF
TRBJ2-7,TRBV20-1,15,CSASPQTTSSYEQYF
TRBJ2-5,TRBV19,13,CASSSGSGETQYF
TRBJ2-1,TRBV6-2/TRBV6-3,20,CASTTVPWTSRSKLGDEQFF
TRBJ2-2,TRBV7-6,14,CASTLFLGTGELFF